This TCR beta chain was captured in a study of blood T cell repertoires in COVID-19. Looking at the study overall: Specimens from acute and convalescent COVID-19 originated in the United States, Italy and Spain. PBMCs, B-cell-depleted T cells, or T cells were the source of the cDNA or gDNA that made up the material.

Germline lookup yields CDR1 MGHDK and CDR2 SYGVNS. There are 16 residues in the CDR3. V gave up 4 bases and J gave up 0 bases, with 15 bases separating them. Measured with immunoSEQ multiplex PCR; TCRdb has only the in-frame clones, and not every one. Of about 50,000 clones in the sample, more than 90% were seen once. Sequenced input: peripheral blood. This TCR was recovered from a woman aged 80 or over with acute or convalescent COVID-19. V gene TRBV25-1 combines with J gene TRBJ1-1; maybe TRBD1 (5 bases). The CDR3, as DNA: TGTGCCAGCAGTGCGCCAGGGTGGGGAATGAACACTGAAGCTTTCTTT. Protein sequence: CASSAPGWGMNTEAFF.